The 26 T cell receptor beta chains listed next were all sequenced from one sample in a study of shared clonotypes between healthy human individuals. TCRdb's table, derived via immunoSEQ multiplex PCR, lists solely in-frame clones and lacks some. The sample includes millions of clones, under 95% of them seen just once. Naive CD8 cells were CD45RO-negative, positively selected for CCR7, excluding terminally differentiated effector memory CD45RA+ cells. The sequencing input was naive CD8+ T cells from PBMCs. All receptors derive from a man aged 18 to 30 in good health. Some clones in this sample may be carry-over from other donors' samples.

The V gene is TRBV15, the J gene TRBJ1-5, with D hard to call. Trimming took off 3 bases at V and 7 bases at J, with 7 bases between the two ends. This CDR3 is 12 amino acids long. CDR1 and CDR2 from the germline V gene are LNHNV and YYDKDF (reference sequence). The CDR3 DNA is TGTGCCACCAGCAGCACAGAACAGCCCCAGCATTTT. Its protein product is CATSSTEQPQHF.

The rearrangement joins TRBV18 to TRBJ2-3; possibly TRBD1 for D (6 bases). This CDR3 comprises 16 residues. Trimming shortened V by 4 bases and J by 2 bases, and 16 bases separated the two germline ends. Germline assignment: CDR1 KGHSH and CDR2 LQKENI. CDR3 DNA sequence: TGTGCCAGCTCACGACGGGACACATGGGACACAGATACGCAGTATTTT. It is translated as CASSRRDTWDTDTQYF. Full variable domain (rest looked up from reference TRBV18 and TRBJ2-3): NAGVMQNPRHLVRRRGQEARLRCSPMKGHSHVYWYRQLPEEGLKFMVYLQKENIIDESGMPKERFSAEFPKEGPSILRIQQVVRGDSAAYFCASSRRDTWDTDTQYFGPGTRLTVL.

This clone showed up just once. The rearrangement uses TRBV19 and TRBJ1-5; D is possibly TRBD1 (5 bases). Germline V gene lookup returns CDR1 LNHDA and CDR2 SQIVND (reference sequence). The CDR3 has 14 residues. V dropped 6 bases and J dropped 4 bases, with 13 bases sitting between them. The CDR3 DNA reads TGTGCCAGTAGACCTCGGGGGGAGAATCAGCCCCAGCATTTT. Translation: CASRPRGENQPQHF.

This clone was recorded only once. V gene TRBV14 combines with J gene TRBJ2-1; 7 bases map to TRBD2. This CDR3 is built from 15 residues. Trimming cost V 1 base and J 6 bases; bases outside gene matches: 6. Germline V gene lookup returns CDR1 SGHDN and CDR2 FVKESK. CDR3 protein: CASSQVWASGNEQFF. DNA for the CDR3: TGTGCCAGCAGCCAAGTATGGGCTAGCGGCAATGAGCAGTTCTTC.

V usage is TRBV28 and J usage is TRBJ1-1; D possibly corresponds to TRBD1 (6 bases). The V gene lost 5 bases and the J gene lost 5 bases, with 18 bases spanning the gap. The CDR3 loop spans 15 amino acids. Germline V gives CDR1 MDHEN, CDR2 SYDVKM. The CDR3 DNA reads TGTGCCAGCAGTCCCGGTCAGGGGCGTTGGACTGAAGCTTTCTTT. This gives the protein CASSPGQGRWTEAFF.

The rearrangement joins TRBV28 to TRBJ2-5, with D possibly TRBD1 on 6 matching bases. V lost 6 bases to trimming and J lost 0 bases, with 17 bases between them. The CDR3 extends over 16 amino acids. Germline V CDR1 and CDR2: MDHEN, SYDVKM. The CDR3 region has the DNA TGTGCCAGCAGCATCCGGGACAACCAATACCAAGAGACCCAGTACTTC. Residues: CASSIRDNQYQETQYF. The whole variable domain, filled in from reference TRBV28 and TRBJ2-5, reads DVKVTQSSRYLVKRTGEKVFLECVQDMDHENMFWYRQDPGLGLRLIYFSYDVKMKEKGDIPEGYSVSREKKERFSLILESASTNQTSMYLCASSIRDNQYQETQYFGPGTRLLVL.

The chain employs TRBV28 and TRBJ1-1, with 8 bases matching TRBD1. Germline assignment: CDR1 MDHEN and CDR2 SYDVKM. The CDR3 contains 15 residues. The V segment lost 2 bases and the J segment 5 bases; nucleotides outside the gene matches: 7. Here the CDR3 reads CASSLHQGAGTEAFF. CDR3 DNA sequence: TGTGCCAGCAGTTTACATCAGGGGGCGGGTACTGAAGCTTTCTTT.

This clone was recorded a few times. This chain uses TRBV29-1 with TRBJ1-5; 8 positions agree with TRBD1. Germline V gives CDR1 SQVTM, CDR2 ANQGSEA. The V gene end was trimmed by 7 bases and the J gene end by 7 bases; junction bases not matched to a gene: 6. This CDR3 is built from 12 residues. The CDR3 sequence is CSAGQGWQPQHF. CDR3 in DNA: TGCAGCGCAGGACAGGGTTGGCAGCCCCAGCATTTT.

The J gene is TRBJ2-3, the V gene TRBV7-9, with D unresolved. Trimming removed 3 bases from V and 3 bases from J, with 16 bases in between. The CDR3 runs 16 residues. From germline, CDR1 is SEHNR and CDR2 FQNEAQ (reference sequence). The CDR3, as DNA: TGTGCCAGCAGCTTTAGTGGCAGCTACCCTACAGATACGCAGTATTTT. Encoded protein: CASSFSGSYPTDTQYF.

The rearrangement joins TRBV27 to TRBJ2-5; TRBD2 is a possible D gene (6 bases). This CDR3 has 13 residues. Per the germline V gene, CDR1 is MNHEY and CDR2 is SMNVEV (reference sequence). The V end lost 5 bases, the J end lost 7 bases, and 14 bases lay between the germline ends. The CDR3 loop reads CASSRDSGLTQYF. DNA of the CDR3: TGTGCCAGCAGTCGTGACAGCGGGTTGACCCAGTACTTC.

This clone came up a few times. V usage is TRBV27 and J usage is TRBJ1-5; a possible D gene is TRBD1 (5 bases). Per germline, CDR1 MNHEY and CDR2 SMNVEV (reference sequence). Trimming left V 3 bases short and J 4 bases short, with 13 bases between. The CDR3 spans 15 residues. The CDR3 sequence is CASSFSGPINQPQHF. The CDR3 coding sequence is TGTGCCAGCAGTTTCTCGGGACCTATTAATCAGCCCCAGCATTTT.

This sequence joins TRBV27 and TRBJ2-7, with a weak D call TRBD2 (5 bases). Germline loops: CDR1 MNHEY, CDR2 SMNVEV (reference sequence). With 5 bases removed from V and 1 base from J, the gap between germline ends came to 15 bases. The CDR3 totals 15 residues. The DNA of the CDR3 is TGTGCCAGCAGTCAAACCCCGGACTCTTCCTACGAGCAGTACTTC. Encoded protein: CASSQTPDSSYEQYF.

V usage is TRBV5-1 and J usage is TRBJ2-1, with TRBD1 matching over 9 bases. J gave up 9 bases and V 0 bases, and 13 bases lay outside the gene matches. Germline CDR1 reads SGHRS; CDR2 reads YFSETQ. This CDR3 contains 17 residues. The CDR3 reads CASSLGQGERIRGEQFF. The CDR3 coding sequence is TGCGCCAGCAGCTTGGGACAGGGGGAAAGGATTCGGGGTGAGCAGTTCTTC.

The rearrangement uses TRBV28 and TRBJ2-1, with no clear D. The V gene lost 7 bases and the J gene lost 6 bases, with 16 bases spanning the gap. Per germline, CDR1 MDHEN and CDR2 SYDVKM. The CDR3 is 14 amino acids. The CDR3 is CASTWSVGRNEQFF. As DNA, the CDR3 is TGTGCCAGCACCTGGAGCGTAGGTCGCAATGAGCAGTTCTTC.

The chain carries TRBV2 and TRBJ2-1; TRBD2 matches at 10 bases. The CDR3 totals 14 residues. Germline V gives CDR1 SNHLY, CDR2 FYNNEI. With V trimmed by 10 bases and J by 5 bases, 8 bases remained unmatched. The CDR3, as DNA: TGTGCCACCCAGACTAGCGGGCTCAACAATGAGCAGTTCTTC. Encoded protein: CATQTSGLNNEQFF.

The chain couples TRBV6-4 to TRBJ1-1; D remains unclear. From germline, CDR1 is MRHNA and CDR2 SNTAGT. This CDR3 is built from 10 residues. The ends were cut back, 6 bases at V and 8 bases at J, with 7 bases in the middle. As DNA, the CDR3 is TGTGCCAGCAGGGCGACAGAAGCTTTCTTT. Amino acid sequence: CASRATEAFF.

The V and J genes are TRBV7-9 and TRBJ2-5; the match to TRBD2 covers 14 bases. The J segment lost 5 bases and the V segment lost 5 bases, leaving 7 bases of the junction unmatched. CDR3 length: 16 residues. Germline V CDR1 and CDR2: SEHNR, FQNEAQ (reference sequence). CDR3 coding DNA: TGTGCCAGCAGCCACGGACTAGCGGGAGGAAGCGAGACCCAGTACTTC. Protein product: CASSHGLAGGSETQYF.

The chain is built from TRBV9 and TRBJ1-2, with 7 bases identical to TRBD1. The germline CDR1 and CDR2 sequences are SGDLS and YYNGEE. The trim removed 3 bases at V and 5 bases at J, leaving 10 bases unmatched. This CDR3 comprises 15 residues. The CDR3 region is CASSAYRGSGYGYTF. The CDR3 DNA reads as TGTGCCAGCAGCGCGTACAGGGGTTCCGGGTATGGCTACACCTTC. The full variable domain, in which reference TRBV9 and TRBJ1-2 provide the parts outside the CDR3, is DSGVTQTPKHLITATGQRVTLRCSPRSGDLSVYWYQQSLDQGLQFLIQYYNGEERAKGNILERFSAQQFPDLHSELNLSSLELGDSALYFCASSAYRGSGYGYTFGSGTRLTVV.

Regarding this clone: The limits of the CDR3 on the DNA are not certain, so only TCRdb's listed CDR3 is given. This chain links TRBV7-6 with TRBJ1-1; TRBD1, the table's D call, lacks a check against the DNA. The CDR3 has 15 amino acids, counting both end residues. Germline CDR1 SGHVS, CDR2 FNYEAQ. The CDR3 region is CASSPQGRFGFGTFF.

V usage is TRBV7-2 and J usage is TRBJ2-7; 7 bases fit TRBD2. Germline V CDR1 and CDR2: SGHTA, FQGNSA. The CDR3 totals 16 residues. The ends lost 4 bases at V and 5 bases at J; junction bases unmatched: 14. The chain's CDR3 is CASSSPLRLAVHEQYF. CDR3 nucleotides: TGTGCCAGCAGCTCCCCCTTACGACTAGCAGTCCACGAGCAGTACTTC.

This sequence joins TRBV7-2 and TRBJ2-5; D ambiguous. V was shortened by 5 bases and J by 5 bases, with 15 bases between the two germline ends. The CDR3 is 14 amino acids. CDR1 is SGHTA and CDR2 is FQGNSA in the germline V gene. The CDR3 loop reads CASSITGPHETQYF. DNA for the CDR3: TGTGCCAGCAGCATAACCGGGCCCCATGAGACCCAGTACTTC.

The chain carries TRBV27 and TRBJ2-1, with 10 bases that match TRBD2. The CDR3 loop spans 13 amino acids. Germline CDR1 MNHEY, CDR2 SMNVEV (reference sequence). J lost 9 bases, V lost 4 bases, and 3 bases had no gene match. CDR3 sequence: CASSWSGRGEQFF. The CDR3 nucleotides are TGTGCCAGCAGTTGGAGCGGGAGGGGTGAGCAGTTCTTC.

Points on this clone: The sample carries other DNA sequences with the same CDR3. The chain carries TRBV4-1 and TRBJ2-3, with TRBD1 identical over 8 bases. Germline trimming cut 9 bases from V and 1 base from J; bases unmatched to any gene: 6. The CDR3 spans 14 residues. Germline loops: CDR1 MGHRA, CDR2 YSYEKL. The CDR3 bases are TGCGCCAGTAGTCAGACAGGGGGCACAGATACGCAGTATTTT. Encoded protein: CASSQTGGTDTQYF.

CDR3: CASSFWEGGEQFF. Written as DNA, the CDR3 is TGTGCCAGCAGTTTCTGGGAGGGAGGGGAGCAGTTCTTC. The chain recombines TRBV28 with TRBJ2-1; 7 bases line up with TRBD2. The CDR3 is 13 residues long. Germline V gives CDR1 MDHEN, CDR2 SYDVKM. V shed 3 bases and J 10 bases; nucleotides not matched to a gene: 6. The full variable domain, its missing parts supplied by reference TRBV28 and TRBJ2-1, is DVKVTQSSRYLVKRTGEKVFLECVQDMDHENMFWYRQDPGLGLRLIYFSYDVKMKEKGDIPEGYSVSREKKERFSLILESASTNQTSMYLCASSFWEGGEQFFGPGTRLTVL.

The chain combines TRBV7-8 with TRBJ1-1; perhaps TRBD1 as D (5 bases). The germline V and J ends were trimmed by 0 bases and 4 bases, with 15 bases remaining between them. CDR1 is SGHVS and CDR2 is FQNEAQ in the germline V gene. This CDR3 region has 16 residues. The CDR3: CASSLALTLRGTEAFF. DNA for the CDR3: TGTGCCAGCAGCTTAGCGCTAACACTAAGGGGCACTGAAGCTTTCTTT.

The chain joins TRBV28 to TRBJ1-5; D is unresolved. The CDR3 is 15 residues long. V lost 7 bases, J lost 0 bases, and 13 bases lay in between. Germline loops: CDR1 MDHEN, CDR2 SYDVKM. The CDR3 sequence: CASISGVYSNQPQHF. The CDR3 DNA is TGTGCCAGCATTTCAGGCGTATATAGCAATCAGCCCCAGCATTTT.